Below, 31 T cell receptor beta chains from the same sample are listed, as sequenced in a study of CD8 T cells in Susac syndrome (dated by TCRdb to about 2019). Library preparation was by the immunoSEQ multiplex PCR assay. RNA was extracted with the RNeasy kit and about 0.5 to 1 ug was reverse transcribed using random hexamers. The public reads were run again by TCRdb, first through fastp at Q25 and then through MiXCR, and only productive beta chains were kept. For every CDR3 protein sequence, its rows merge into one entry that carries the most common genes and DNA. The sample profile shows around 180,000 distinct CDR3 sequences; 90% to 97% of them were found once. The leading ten clones occupy 0.093% of the sample. Sequenced material: CD4+ T cells from PBMCs. The receptors were sampled from a human donor with multiple sclerosis.

The CDR3 here is CATSRGKDRGPGEKLFF. Written as DNA, the CDR3 is TGTGCCACCAGCAGAGGCAAAGACAGGGGGCCCGGGGAAAAACTGTTTTTT. The chain recombines TRBV15 with TRBJ1-4, with 10 nucleotides matching TRBD1. The CDR3 consists of 17 residues. Unmatched junction bases numbered 10, after V lost 1 base and J lost 8 bases. CDR1 LNHNV and CDR2 YYDKDF come from the germline V gene (reference sequence).

The chain has TRBV6-2 or TRBV6-3 and TRBJ2-7; TRBD1 matches 10 bases. This CDR3 has 15 amino acids. The germline CDR1 and CDR2 sequences are MNHEY and SVGEGT. Trimming at V came to 7 bases and at J to 5 bases, leaving 11 bases not matched to a gene. For the CDR3, the DNA is TGTGCCAGCACCACCGGGACAGGGGACTCTGACGAGCAGTACTTC. Translated: CASTTGTGDSDEQYF.

This sequence joins TRBV7-2 and TRBJ2-1; D not resolved. The V gene's germline CDR1 is SGHTA and CDR2 FQGNSA. The CDR3 length is 16 residues. Trimming cost V 5 bases and J 2 bases, with 16 bases left between them. CDR3 amino acids: CASSLESVQPYNEQFF. The CDR3, as DNA: TGTGCCAGCAGCCTAGAATCTGTACAGCCCTACAATGAGCAGTTCTTC.

V and J are TRBV19 and TRBJ2-7, with 10 nucleotides matching TRBD1. V lost 3 bases, J lost 7 bases, and 9 bases stayed unmatched. CDR3 length: 15 residues. Germline V gene sequence: CDR1 LNHDA, CDR2 SQIVND (reference sequence). DNA of the CDR3: TGTGCCAGTAGTATTACCGGGACAGGGGTAGGGGAGCAGTACTTC. It specifies CASSITGTGVGEQYF.

The chain employs TRBV2 and TRBJ2-7; TRBD1 matches 7 bases. Germline lookup yields CDR1 SNHLY and CDR2 FYNNEI. Trimming cost V 3 bases and J 0 bases; bases outside gene matches: 5. The CDR3 covers 15 residues. In DNA form, the CDR3 reads TGTGCCAGCAGTGAGCAGGGGGAACTCTCCTACGAGCAGTACTTC. Its protein is CASSEQGELSYEQYF.

The chain links TRBV4-1 to TRBJ1-4; D is ambiguous. The CDR3 is 15 residues long. CDR1 and CDR2 (germline): MGHRA, YSYEKL. Trimming took 0 bases from V and 1 from J, leaving 6 bases between them. The CDR3 sequence: CASSQDRGTNEKLFF. The CDR3, as DNA: TGCGCCAGCAGCCAAGATCGGGGAACTAATGAAAAACTGTTTTTT.

This clonotype was counted once. J is TRBJ2-2 and V is TRBV29-1, with 7 nucleotides matching TRBD1. CDR3 size: 15 residues. V shed 4 bases, J shed 0 bases, and the junction held 5 bases outside the gene matches. Germline CDR1 SQVTM, CDR2 ANQGSEA. The CDR3 sequence: CSVGPGTANTGELFF. In DNA form, the CDR3 reads TGCAGCGTTGGACCGGGGACAGCGAACACCGGGGAGCTGTTTTTT.

J is TRBJ1-2 and V is TRBV30; D is undetermined. The CDR3 length is 12 residues. Deletions cut 5 bases from V and 3 bases from J, with 10 bases between. Germline V gene sequence: CDR1 GTSNPN, CDR2 SVGIG (reference sequence). The CDR3 loop reads CAWDEEYYGYTF. The CDR3 DNA sequence: TGTGCCTGGGACGAGGAATACTATGGCTACACCTTC.

This clonotype came up once. V and J are TRBV5-1 and TRBJ1-1, with 8 positions matching TRBD1. The trim removed 0 bases at V and 2 bases at J, leaving 3 bases unmatched. CDR1 and CDR2 from the germline V gene are SGHRS and YFSETQ. The CDR3 extends over 15 amino acids. For the CDR3, the DNA is TGCGCCAGCAGCTTGGTGACAGGGGTAAACACTGAAGCTTTCTTT. Translating it yields CASSLVTGVNTEAFF.

This chain joins TRBV7-2 and TRBJ2-7; 9 nucleotides align to TRBD1. Germline CDR1 SGHTA, CDR2 FQGNSA. V lost 5 bases, J lost 3 bases, and 5 bases stayed unmatched. The CDR3 runs to 14 residues. Here the CDR3 DNA reads TGTGCCAGCAGCCTAGGGGACAGGGTCTACGAGCAGTACTTC. As protein: CASSLGDRVYEQYF. Full variable domain (rest looked up from reference TRBV7-2 and TRBJ2-7): GAGVSQSPSNKVTEKGKDVELRCDPISGHTALYWYRQSLGQGLEFLIYFQGNSAPDKSGLPSDRFSAERTGGSVSTLTIQRTQQEDSAVYLCASSLGDRVYEQYFGPGTRLTVT.

The chain has TRBV27 and TRBJ2-1, with D unclear. The CDR3 length is 15 residues. Germline V lookup: CDR1 MNHEY, CDR2 SMNVEV (reference sequence). V lost 3 bases, J lost 6 bases, and 15 bases lay in between. The CDR3 loop reads CASSFPRAASNEQFF. CDR3 nucleotide sequence: TGTGCCAGCAGTTTTCCCCGCGCAGCTAGCAATGAGCAGTTCTTC.

This sequence joins TRBV19 and TRBJ2-7; D gene ambiguous. Germline-derived CDR1 and CDR2 are LNHDA and SQIVND (reference sequence). CDR3 length: 14 residues. V lost 1 base and J 1 base, leaving 8 bases between the germline ends. Written as DNA, the CDR3 is TGTGCCAGTAGTATAGGTCTAGTTTCCTACGAGCAGTACTTC. Its protein is CASSIGLVSYEQYF.

This chain joins TRBV5-1 and TRBJ2-4; 9 nucleotides agree with TRBD1. This CDR3 is built from 16 residues. Germline CDR1 and CDR2: SGHRS and YFSETQ. With 4 bases clipped from V and 4 bases from J, the junction kept 9 bases outside the gene matches. CDR3 protein: CASSPSGQGLKNIQYF. The CDR3 DNA is TGCGCCAGCAGCCCCAGCGGACAGGGGCTAAAAAACATTCAGTACTTC.

This chain links TRBV27 with TRBJ2-5; D may match TRBD1 or TRBD2 (6 bases each). This CDR3 comprises 14 residues. CDR1 is MNHEY, CDR2 SMNVEV, per germline (reference sequence). The ends were cut back, 2 bases at V and 4 bases at J, with 11 bases in the middle. CDR3 bases: TGTGCCAGCAGTTTAAACGGGGGCGGAGAGACCCAGTACTTC. Translating gives CASSLNGGGETQYF.

This chain uses TRBV20-1 with TRBJ2-5, with TRBD2 matching 7 bases. This CDR3 is built from 14 residues. V dropped 0 bases and J dropped 4; count of bases not matched to a gene: 5. CDR1 and CDR2 from the germline V gene are DFQATT and SNEGSKA (reference sequence). CDR3 DNA: TGCAGTGCTAGAGATGTTGGGAGGGGAGAGACCCAGTACTTC. Translated, it gives CSARDVGRGETQYF.

V and J are TRBV5-6 and TRBJ2-7; 8 bases line up with TRBD2. The germline CDR1 and CDR2 sequences are SGHDT and YYEEEE. The trim removed 1 base at V and 4 bases at J, leaving 10 bases unmatched. This CDR3 comprises 16 residues. The CDR3 DNA is TGTGCCAGCAGCTTGTTGGGACTAGGGGCGAGTTACGAGCAGTACTTC. It encodes CASSLLGLGASYEQYF.

The chain employs TRBV3-1 and TRBJ2-5; D is possibly TRBD1 or TRBD2 (5 bases each). This CDR3 region has 15 residues. CDR1 and CDR2 from the germline V gene are LGHDT and YNNKEL (reference sequence). Trimming pared 3 bases from V and 1 base from J, leaving 12 bases between. The CDR3 loop reads CASSHFGTFQETQYF. For the CDR3, the DNA is TGTGCCAGCAGCCACTTCGGGACGTTCCAAGAGACCCAGTACTTC.

The chain carries TRBV12-3 or TRBV12-4 and TRBJ1-6, with TRBD1 matching 12 bases. J was trimmed by 9 bases and V by 0 bases; bases with no gene match: 3. The CDR3 sequence is 16 residues long. CDR3 loop: CASSLAGTGGSSPLHF. In nucleotides, the CDR3 is TGTGCCAGCAGTTTAGCGGGGACAGGGGGCAGTTCACCCCTCCACTTT.

The table lists this clonotype with a count of one. The rearrangement uses TRBV11-2 and TRBJ2-7, with a possible D match to TRBD1 (5 bases). This CDR3 is built from 15 residues. V was clipped by 1 base and J by 9 bases, with 19 bases between them. Germline CDR1 is SGHAT and CDR2 is FQNNGV. Here the CDR3 DNA reads TGTGCCAGCAGCTTAGTAGTGGGGCCCAGTCTGGGGCAGTACTTC. It translates to CASSLVVGPSLGQYF.

A single count supports this clonotype. The chain couples TRBV3-1 to TRBJ1-1, with 7 bases matching TRBD1. Germline CDR1 reads LGHDT; CDR2 reads YNNKEL (reference sequence). V lost 4 bases and J lost 3; bases outside the gene matches: 2. The CDR3 extends over 13 amino acids. Written as DNA, the CDR3 is TGTGCCAGCAGCCCACAGGGGTACACTGAAGCTTTCTTT. Amino acid sequence: CASSPQGYTEAFF.

This clonotype was observed a few times. This rearrangement joins TRBV29-1 to TRBJ2-5; D is perhaps TRBD1 or TRBD2 (5 bases each). Trimming removed 4 bases from V and 1 base from J, with 10 bases in between. The CDR3 consists of 13 residues. Germline loops: CDR1 SQVTM, CDR2 ANQGSEA. CDR3 region: CSVGGITQETQYF. The CDR3 DNA is TGCAGCGTTGGGGGGATTACCCAAGAGACCCAGTACTTC.

This clonotype showed up just once. CDR3 residues: CASSSIVGETQYF. CDR3 nucleotide sequence: TGTGCCAGCAGTTCTATCGTGGGGGAGACCCAGTACTTC. The V and J genes are TRBV27 and TRBJ2-5; no firm D call. The V gene lost 4 bases and the J gene lost 5 bases, with 11 bases spanning the gap. The V gene's germline CDR1 is MNHEY and CDR2 SMNVEV (reference sequence). The CDR3 extends over 13 amino acids.

The chain joins TRBV7-9 to TRBJ1-2; no clear D gene. This CDR3 has 14 amino acids. With 2 bases removed from V and 4 bases from J, the gap between germline ends came to 11 bases. Germline V gives CDR1 SEHNR, CDR2 FQNEAQ (reference sequence). This chain's CDR3 is CASSLIEGSYGYTF. The CDR3 DNA reads TGTGCCAGCAGCTTAATTGAAGGGAGCTATGGCTACACCTTC.

V is TRBV15 and J is TRBJ1-1; D is undetermined. The CDR3 is 15 residues long. V lost 6 bases, J lost 1 base, and 15 bases lay in between. The germline CDR1 and CDR2 sequences are LNHNV and YYDKDF (reference sequence). CDR3 amino acids: CATSRPTAQNTEAFF. CDR3 bases: TGTGCCACCAGTCGCCCTACTGCGCAGAACACTGAAGCTTTCTTT.

This clonotype was detected a few times. The chain recombines TRBV6-5 with TRBJ1-2; weak D call: TRBD1 (5 bases). The CDR3 is 14 residues long. Trimming removed 4 bases at V and 0 bases at J, with 9 bases between. CDR1 MNHEY and CDR2 SVGAGI come from the germline V gene. The CDR3 DNA is TGTGCCAGCAGTTCCGGGACGGCTAACTATGGCTACACCTTC. Amino acids: CASSSGTANYGYTF.

The chain couples TRBV2 to TRBJ1-1; D might be TRBD1 (6 bases). Germline V gene data show CDR1 as SNHLY and CDR2 as FYNNEI. Trimming stripped 7 bases from V and 1 base from J, with 25 bases between. This CDR3 is 18 amino acids long. CDR3 residues: CASNLDPGHSFANTEAFF. The CDR3 DNA follows: TGTGCCAGCAACCTAGATCCGGGACATAGTTTCGCGAACACTGAAGCTTTCTTT.

The chain links TRBV30 to TRBJ2-7; TRBD1 aligns across 11 bases. This CDR3 comprises 14 residues. Trimming removed 2 bases from V and 2 bases from J; junction bases left unmatched: 2. CDR1 and CDR2 from the germline V gene are GTSNPN and SVGIG (reference sequence). CDR3: CAWSWGQGAYEQYF. CDR3 DNA: TGTGCCTGGAGTTGGGGACAGGGGGCCTACGAGCAGTACTTC.

The V and J genes are TRBV30 and TRBJ2-5, with unresolved D. The V end was cut by 4 bases, the J end by 6 bases, with 9 bases between. Germline V lookup: CDR1 GTSNPN, CDR2 SVGIG (reference sequence). The CDR3 runs to 11 residues. CDR3 residues: CAWMGLKTQYF. CDR3 DNA: TGTGCCTGGATGGGGTTGAAGACCCAGTACTTC.

The chain carries TRBV29-1 and TRBJ1-2; the D is unclear. Germline values: CDR1 SQVTM, CDR2 ANQGSEA. The V end lost 5 bases, the J end lost 2 bases, and 12 bases lay between the germline ends. The CDR3 runs 13 residues. DNA for the CDR3: TGCAGCGTTCCGTCGGGAGGGAACTATGGCTACACCTTC. Residues: CSVPSGGNYGYTF.

The chain uses TRBV29-1 and TRBJ2-7; 8 bases align to TRBD1. The CDR3 has 13 amino acids. V trimming: 3 bases; J trimming: 2 bases; junction bases outside the gene matches: 3. Germline lookup yields CDR1 SQVTM and CDR2 ANQGSEA. The DNA of the CDR3 is TGCAGCGTTGAGGCACAGGGGGCCTACGAGCAGTACTTC. Its protein product is CSVEAQGAYEQYF.

This chain links TRBV30 with TRBJ2-3, with a possible D match to TRBD1 (5 bases). V lost 7 bases, J lost 4 bases, and 12 bases lay in between. The CDR3 runs 12 residues. CDR1 is GTSNPN, CDR2 SVGIG, per germline (reference sequence). CDR3 sequence (DNA): TGTGCCTCGAACTTAGGGGCAGATACGCAGTATTTT. It is translated as CASNLGADTQYF.